The 27 T cell receptor beta chains below all came from one sample that was sequenced in a study of OX40 agonist ivuxolimab in advanced cancers. Library construction relied on the immunoSEQ multiplex PCR assay. TCRdb obtained this table from immuneACCESS and retained in-frame rearrangements with V and J assigned. These tables miss some clones; where compared with another copy, unresolved V genes account for less than half of the shortfall, and the remainder is unexplained. For this sample the table gives roughly 81,000 clones, of which approximately 95% were detected only once. Together, the top ten hold approximately 10% of the sample. The material was CD4+ or CD8+ T cells sorted from blood, obtained in a trial of the OX40 agonist ivuxolimab. The source is an adult with an advanced solid tumor such as melanoma, head and neck, liver or kidney cancer.

V gene TRBV2 combines with J gene TRBJ1-3; possibly TRBD1 for D (6 bases). Germline CDR1 SNHLY, CDR2 FYNNEI. V was pared by 1 base and J by 2 bases, with 9 bases between. This CDR3 is 15 amino acids long. DNA for the CDR3: TGTGCCAGCAGTGAAGGGCAGGGGCCTGGAAACACCATATATTTT. Residues: CASSEGQGPGNTIYF.

In its sample, this clone was seen once. This chain links TRBV7-2 with TRBJ1-4, with 7 bases lining up with TRBD1. This CDR3 spans 16 amino acids. Per the germline V gene, CDR1 is SGHTA and CDR2 is FQGNSA. The V gene end was trimmed by 4 bases and the J gene end by 7 bases; junction bases not matched to a gene: 12. This CDR3 is CASSSSHRGSAEKLFF. The CDR3, as DNA: TGTGCCAGCAGCTCATCCCACAGGGGTTCCGCTGAAAAACTGTTTTTT.

This chain uses TRBV9 with TRBJ1-1; a weak D match, TRBD1 (5 bases). The germline V gene has CDR1 SGDLS and CDR2 YYNGEE. Between the trimmed V and J ends, which lost 3 bases and 1 base, there was a span of 13 bases. This CDR3 has 15 amino acids. In nucleotides, the CDR3 is TGTGCCAGCAGCGCCCCGGGACGGCAGAACACTGAAGCTTTCTTT. Translation: CASSAPGRQNTEAFF. Variable domain in full (rest from reference TRBV9 and TRBJ1-1): DSGVTQTPKHLITATGQRVTLRCSPRSGDLSVYWYQQSLDQGLQFLIQYYNGEERAKGNILERFSAQQFPDLHSELNLSSLELGDSALYFCASSAPGRQNTEAFFGQGTRLTVV.

The chain employs TRBV19 and TRBJ2-5; D is possibly TRBD1 (5 bases). The CDR3 is made up of 13 amino acids. CDR1 is LNHDA, CDR2 SQIVND, per germline (reference sequence). Trimming shortened V by 3 bases and J by 3 bases, and 8 bases separated the two germline ends. The CDR3 sequence: CASSMEQEETQYF. CDR3 nucleotide sequence: TGTGCCAGTAGTATGGAACAGGAAGAGACCCAGTACTTC. The full variable domain, completed using reference TRBV19 and TRBJ2-5, is DGGITQSPKYLFRKEGQNVTLSCEQNLNHDAMYWYRQDPGQGLRLIYYSQIVNDFQKGDIAEGYSVSREKKESFPLTVTSAQKNPTAFYLCASSMEQEETQYFGPGTRLLVL.

V gene TRBV27 combines with J gene TRBJ2-1, with 8 bases matching TRBD1. This CDR3 spans 16 amino acids. The ends lost 3 bases at V and 1 base at J; junction bases unmatched: 5. Germline V gene lookup returns CDR1 MNHEY and CDR2 SMNVEV (reference sequence). CDR3 protein: CASSFPGQGSYNEQFF. CDR3 DNA sequence: TGTGCCAGCAGTTTCCCCGGACAGGGTTCCTACAATGAGCAGTTCTTC.

The chain uses TRBV18 and TRBJ2-1; D is unclear. The CDR3 has 11 residues. Per germline, CDR1 KGHSH and CDR2 LQKENI. The V and J ends lost 8 bases and 6 bases respectively, with 8 bases between them. DNA for the CDR3: TGTGCCAGCCTTTTGGGCAATGAGCAGTTCTTC. It is translated as CASLLGNEQFF.

The chain uses TRBV13 and TRBJ2-5; TRBD2 agrees at 9 bases. Germline lookup yields CDR1 PRHDT and CDR2 FYEKMQ (reference sequence). The CDR3 is 15 residues long. J lost 1 base, V lost 6 bases, and 6 bases had no gene match. CDR3 DNA: TGTGCCAGCAGTCCCCCGACTAGCGGCCAAGAGACCCAGTACTTC. Amino acids: CASSPPTSGQETQYF. Complete variable domain (other parts from reference TRBV13 and TRBJ2-5): AAGVIQSPRHLIKEKRETATLKCYPIPRHDTVYWYQQGPGQDPQFLISFYEKMQSDKGSIPDRFSAQQFSDYHSELNMSSLELGDSALYFCASSPPTSGQETQYFGPGTRLLVL.

This clone has just a few counts. The chain joins TRBV30 to TRBJ1-1; D possibly corresponds to TRBD1 (5 bases). The CDR3 contains 12 residues. Trimming took off 4 bases at V and 11 bases at J, with 17 bases between the two ends. Per germline, CDR1 GTSNPN and CDR2 SVGIG (reference sequence). As DNA, the CDR3 is TGTGCCTGGACCTGGGTTGGGGCCCAGGCTTTCTTT. It codes for CAWTWVGAQAFF.

This chain connects TRBV7-2 to TRBJ2-7; TRBD2 matches at 8 bases. CDR3 length equals 14 residues. The germline gives CDR1 SGHTA, CDR2 FQGNSA. The junction had 5 bases not matched to a gene; V was cut back by 2 bases and J by 5 bases. The CDR3 DNA reads as TGTGCCAGCAGCTTAAAGCGGGAGCTCGACGAGCAGTACTTC. Translated, it gives CASSLKRELDEQYF.

The gene calls are TRBV9 and TRBJ1-1; 9 bases agree with TRBD1. In germline, CDR1 is SGDLS, CDR2 YYNGEE. The CDR3 length is 15 residues. The ends lost 3 bases at V and 4 bases at J; junction bases unmatched: 7. CDR3 amino acids: CASSASGTGITEAFF. The CDR3 DNA follows: TGTGCCAGCAGCGCCTCCGGGACAGGGATCACTGAAGCTTTCTTT.

V usage is TRBV28 and J usage is TRBJ2-1; D is possibly TRBD2 (5 bases). Germline CDR1 MDHEN, CDR2 SYDVKM. This CDR3 has 15 residues. V shed 2 bases and J shed 2 bases, with 10 bases lying between them. The CDR3 coding sequence is TGTGCCAGCAGTTTAGTTTTCGGGGCCTACAATGAGCAGTTCTTC. As protein: CASSLVFGAYNEQFF.

V gene TRBV9 combines with J gene TRBJ2-7, with D maybe TRBD2 (6 bases). V dropped 0 bases and J dropped 2 bases, with 9 bases sitting between them. This CDR3 has 14 residues. Per the germline V gene, CDR1 is SGDLS and CDR2 is YYNGEE. CDR3 nucleotide sequence: TGTGCCAGCAGCGTAGGGGACTCCCCCTACGAGCAGTACTTC. Translating gives CASSVGDSPYEQYF.

The chain links TRBV19 to TRBJ2-2, with D maybe TRBD1 (6 bases). The CDR3 is 15 amino acids. The ends were cut back, 3 bases at V and 4 bases at J, with 12 bases in the middle. Germline CDR1 and CDR2: LNHDA and SQIVND (reference sequence). The CDR3 is CASSITQGSTGELFF. For the CDR3, the DNA is TGTGCCAGTAGTATCACACAGGGCTCCACCGGGGAGCTGTTTTTT. Full variable domain (outside the CDR3, taken from reference TRBV19 and TRBJ2-2): DGGITQSPKYLFRKEGQNVTLSCEQNLNHDAMYWYRQDPGQGLRLIYYSQIVNDFQKGDIAEGYSVSREKKESFPLTVTSAQKNPTAFYLCASSITQGSTGELFFGEGSRLTVL.

The rearrangement joins TRBV27 to TRBJ2-7; maybe TRBD2 (7 bases). CDR1 is MNHEY, CDR2 SMNVEV, per germline (reference sequence). The V gene lost 1 base and the J gene lost 0 bases, with 13 bases spanning the gap. CDR3 size: 16 residues. The CDR3 reads CASSLWGGTPSYEQYF. The CDR3, as DNA: TGTGCCAGCAGTTTATGGGGGGGGACACCCTCCTACGAGCAGTACTTC.

The chain couples TRBV15 to TRBJ2-2, with 9 bases aligning to TRBD2. CDR1 is LNHNV and CDR2 is YYDKDF in the germline V gene (reference sequence). The length of the CDR3 is 17 residues. V shed 2 bases, J shed 3 bases, and the junction held 7 bases outside the gene matches. This CDR3 reads CATSRQRRGGHTGELFF. The CDR3 region has the DNA TGTGCCACCAGCAGACAAAGGCGGGGGGGTCACACCGGGGAGCTGTTTTTT.

The rearrangement joins TRBV4-3 to TRBJ2-3; 8 positions match TRBD2. V shed 0 bases and J 2 bases; nucleotides not matched to a gene: 7. The CDR3 covers 17 residues. Looked up from germline, CDR1 is LGHNA and CDR2 is YSLEER. CDR3 coding DNA: TGCGCCAGCAGCCAAGATTCCCCGGGAGGGATCACAGATACGCAGTATTTT. It yields the protein CASSQDSPGGITDTQYF.

This chain uses TRBV5-4 with TRBJ1-3, with a weak D call TRBD1 (6 bases). This CDR3 is built from 14 residues. Germline-derived CDR1 and CDR2 are SGHNT and YYREEE (reference sequence). V lost 0 bases, J lost 4 bases, and 8 bases lay in between. DNA of the CDR3: TGTGCCAGCAGCTTGGCAGGGGCCGGAAACACCATATATTTT. It specifies CASSLAGAGNTIYF.

In DNA, the CDR3 is TGTGCCAGCAGCCTCCGGGGGGCTGGGGCCAACGTCCTGACTTTC. As protein: CASSLRGAGANVLTF. This chain joins TRBV4-2 and TRBJ2-6; TRBD2 agrees at 7 bases. CDR3 length: 15 residues. V dropped 4 bases and J dropped 2; count of bases not matched to a gene: 2. The germline V gene has CDR1 LGHNA and CDR2 YNFKEQ.

The chain has TRBV9 and TRBJ2-6, with a tentative D call TRBD1 (6 bases). The CDR3 consists of 17 residues. Between the trimmed V and J ends, which lost 3 bases and 0 bases, there was a span of 13 bases. In germline, CDR1 is SGDLS, CDR2 YYNGEE. This CDR3 reads CASSDREIGSGANVLTF. CDR3 DNA: TGTGCCAGCAGCGACAGGGAAATTGGCTCTGGGGCCAACGTCCTGACTTTC.

The V and J genes are TRBV9 and TRBJ1-1; no reliable D call. CDR1 and CDR2 from the germline V gene are SGDLS and YYNGEE. V lost 0 bases and J 4 bases, leaving 7 bases between the germline ends. The CDR3 is 13 amino acids. CDR3: CASSVAGSTEAFF. The DNA of the CDR3 is TGTGCCAGCAGCGTAGCGGGGTCCACTGAAGCTTTCTTT. The whole variable domain, filled in from reference TRBV9 and TRBJ1-1, reads DSGVTQTPKHLITATGQRVTLRCSPRSGDLSVYWYQQSLDQGLQFLIQYYNGEERAKGNILERFSAQQFPDLHSELNLSSLELGDSALYFCASSVAGSTEAFFGQGTRLTVV.

The V and J genes are TRBV7-6 and TRBJ2-5; weak D call: TRBD1 (6 bases). This CDR3 is 14 amino acids long. Trimming took 0 bases from V and 1 from J, leaving 6 bases between them. Germline V gives CDR1 SGHVS, CDR2 FNYEAQ. This chain's CDR3 is CASSLARGQETQYF. For the CDR3, the DNA is TGTGCCAGCAGCTTAGCCAGGGGCCAAGAGACCCAGTACTTC.

The count of this clone is one. The chain carries TRBV19 and TRBJ1-1; D not certain. This CDR3 is built from 13 residues. V was pared by 7 bases and J by 1 base, with 10 bases between. Per germline, CDR1 LNHDA and CDR2 SQIVND (reference sequence). CDR3 sequence (DNA): TGTGCCAGTACACCCCGCACGAACACTGAAGCTTTCTTT. Protein sequence: CASTPRTNTEAFF.

V gene TRBV5-4 combines with J gene TRBJ2-7; 10 positions agree with TRBD1. This CDR3 spans 15 amino acids. Germline CDR1 reads SGHNT; CDR2 reads YYREEE (reference sequence). Unmatched junction bases numbered 5, after V lost 4 bases and J lost 1 base. CDR3 region: CASSPGTGESYEQYF. The CDR3 bases are TGTGCCAGCAGCCCGGGGACAGGGGAATCCTACGAGCAGTACTTC.

The J gene is TRBJ2-7, the V gene TRBV27, with 11 bases identical to TRBD2. This CDR3 region has 14 residues. Germline V lookup: CDR1 MNHEY, CDR2 SMNVEV (reference sequence). V lost 5 bases, J lost 5 bases, and 5 bases stayed unmatched. Here the CDR3 reads CASSQLAGVDEQYF. The CDR3 DNA sequence: TGTGCCAGCAGTCAACTAGCGGGAGTGGACGAGCAGTACTTC.

V gene TRBV7-6 combines with J gene TRBJ2-7, with 14 bases fitting TRBD2. After removal of 3 bases from V and 5 bases from J, the junction contained 15 bases not matched to a gene. CDR3 length equals 19 residues. From germline, CDR1 is SGHVS and CDR2 FNYEAQ. The CDR3 region is CASSFQPGLAGARFNEQYF. The CDR3 coding sequence is TGTGCCAGCAGCTTTCAACCGGGACTAGCGGGAGCTCGTTTCAACGAGCAGTACTTC.

The chain recombines TRBV13 with TRBJ2-7, with 9 bases lining up with TRBD1. V lost 5 bases and J lost 1; bases outside the gene matches: 6. The CDR3 loop spans 15 amino acids. Germline values: CDR1 PRHDT, CDR2 FYEKMQ (reference sequence). The CDR3 protein is CASSATGTGSYEQYF. The CDR3 DNA sequence: TGTGCCAGCAGCGCTACCGGGACAGGGTCCTACGAGCAGTACTTC.

Details on this clone: Germline is not matched at one junction end, which may reflect a read error. The genes are TRBV6-4 and TRBJ2-7, with D unclear. Germline CDR1 reads MRHNA; CDR2 reads SNTAGT. The CDR3 runs 13 residues. Here the CDR3 DNA reads TGTGCCAGCAGTTACTCGGCATCCTACGAGCAGTACTTC. Amino acids: CASSYSASYEQYF.